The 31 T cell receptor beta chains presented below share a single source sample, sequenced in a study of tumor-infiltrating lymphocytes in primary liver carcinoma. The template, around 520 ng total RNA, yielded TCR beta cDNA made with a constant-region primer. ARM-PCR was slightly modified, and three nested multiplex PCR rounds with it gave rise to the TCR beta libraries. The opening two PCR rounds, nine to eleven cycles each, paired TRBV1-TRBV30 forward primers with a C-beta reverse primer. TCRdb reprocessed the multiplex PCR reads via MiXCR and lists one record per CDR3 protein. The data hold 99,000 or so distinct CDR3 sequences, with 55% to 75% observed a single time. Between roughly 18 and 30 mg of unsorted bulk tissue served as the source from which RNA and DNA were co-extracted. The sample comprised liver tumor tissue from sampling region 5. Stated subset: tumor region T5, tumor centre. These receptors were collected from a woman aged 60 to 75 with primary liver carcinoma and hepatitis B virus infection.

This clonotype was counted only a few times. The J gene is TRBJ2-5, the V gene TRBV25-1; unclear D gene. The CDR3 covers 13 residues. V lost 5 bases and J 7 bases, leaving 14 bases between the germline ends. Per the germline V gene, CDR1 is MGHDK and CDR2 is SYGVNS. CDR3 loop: CASSYQDLGTQYF. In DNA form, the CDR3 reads TGTGCCAGCAGTTATCAGGACCTGGGGACCCAGTACTTC.

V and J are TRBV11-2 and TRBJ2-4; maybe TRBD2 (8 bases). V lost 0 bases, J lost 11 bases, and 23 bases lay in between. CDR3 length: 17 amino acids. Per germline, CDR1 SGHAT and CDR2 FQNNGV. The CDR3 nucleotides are TGTGCCAGCAGCTTAGAGGGTAGGGGACAGCGGGGGAACGTTCAGTACTTC. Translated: CASSLEGRGQRGNVQYF.

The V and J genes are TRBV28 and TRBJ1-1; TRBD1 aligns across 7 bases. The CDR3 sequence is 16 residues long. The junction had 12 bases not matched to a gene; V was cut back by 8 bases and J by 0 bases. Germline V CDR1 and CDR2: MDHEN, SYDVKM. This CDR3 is CASGLDRVRMNTEAFF. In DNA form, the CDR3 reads TGTGCCAGCGGCTTAGACAGGGTGAGGATGAACACTGAAGCTTTCTTT.

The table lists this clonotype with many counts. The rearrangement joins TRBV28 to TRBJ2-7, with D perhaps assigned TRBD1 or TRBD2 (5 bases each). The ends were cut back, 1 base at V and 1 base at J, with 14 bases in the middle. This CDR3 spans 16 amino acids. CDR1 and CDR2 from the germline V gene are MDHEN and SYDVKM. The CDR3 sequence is CASSLSWGTRSYEQYF. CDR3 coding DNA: TGTGCCAGCAGTTTATCTTGGGGGACCCGGTCCTACGAGCAGTACTTC.

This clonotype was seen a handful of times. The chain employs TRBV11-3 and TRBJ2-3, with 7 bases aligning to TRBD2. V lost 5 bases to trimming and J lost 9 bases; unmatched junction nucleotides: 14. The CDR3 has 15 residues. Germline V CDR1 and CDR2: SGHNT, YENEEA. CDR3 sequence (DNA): TGTGCCAGCAGCCCGGGGGGACTCCAGGGCGGAACGCAGTATTTT. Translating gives CASSPGGLQGGTQYF.

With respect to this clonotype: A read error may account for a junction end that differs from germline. The CDR3 loop is CACSLSGRVGEQFF. CDR3 in DNA: TGTGCCTGCAGTTTAAGTGGCAGGGTGGGTGAGCAGTTCTTC. The rearrangement uses TRBV28 and TRBJ2-1; TRBD1 is a possible D gene (5 bases). The germline V gene encodes CDR1 MDHEN and CDR2 SYDVKM. This CDR3 is built from 14 residues.

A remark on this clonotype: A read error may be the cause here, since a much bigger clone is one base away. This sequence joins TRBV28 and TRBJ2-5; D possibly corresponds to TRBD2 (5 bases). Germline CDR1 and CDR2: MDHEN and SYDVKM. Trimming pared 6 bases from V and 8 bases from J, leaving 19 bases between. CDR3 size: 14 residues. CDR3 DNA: TGTGCCAGCAGCCGCGACTATCCTTCGGATACCCAGTACTTC. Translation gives CASSRDYPSDTQYF.

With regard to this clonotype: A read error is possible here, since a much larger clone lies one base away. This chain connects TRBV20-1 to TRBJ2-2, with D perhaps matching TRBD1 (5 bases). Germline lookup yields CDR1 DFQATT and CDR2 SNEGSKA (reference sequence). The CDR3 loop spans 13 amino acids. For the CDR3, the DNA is TGCAATGCTTCCGACAGCTACACCGGGGAGCTGTTTTTT. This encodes CNASDSYTGELFF.

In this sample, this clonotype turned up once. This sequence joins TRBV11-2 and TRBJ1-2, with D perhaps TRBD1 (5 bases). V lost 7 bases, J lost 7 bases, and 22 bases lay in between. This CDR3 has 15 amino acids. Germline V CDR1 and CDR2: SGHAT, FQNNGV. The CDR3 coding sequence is TGTGCCAGCAACACGTCGGCAGGGTTGATCCCTGGCTACACCTTC. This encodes CASNTSAGLIPGYTF.

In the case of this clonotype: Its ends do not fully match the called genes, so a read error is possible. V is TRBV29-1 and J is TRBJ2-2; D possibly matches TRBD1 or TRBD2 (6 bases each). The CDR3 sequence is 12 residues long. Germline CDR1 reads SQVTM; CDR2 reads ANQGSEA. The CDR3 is CSARRGAGELFF. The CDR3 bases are TGTAGCGCTAGGAGGGGGGCCGGGGAGCTGTTTTTT.

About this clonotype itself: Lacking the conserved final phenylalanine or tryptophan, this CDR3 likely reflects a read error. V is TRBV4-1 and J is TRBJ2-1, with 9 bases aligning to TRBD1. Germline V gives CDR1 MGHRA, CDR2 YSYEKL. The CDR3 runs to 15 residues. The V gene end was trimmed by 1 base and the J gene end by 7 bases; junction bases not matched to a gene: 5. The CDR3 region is CASSQADRGGNEQFI. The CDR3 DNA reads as TGCGCCAGCAGCCAAGCAGACAGGGGGGGGAATGAGCAGTTCATC.

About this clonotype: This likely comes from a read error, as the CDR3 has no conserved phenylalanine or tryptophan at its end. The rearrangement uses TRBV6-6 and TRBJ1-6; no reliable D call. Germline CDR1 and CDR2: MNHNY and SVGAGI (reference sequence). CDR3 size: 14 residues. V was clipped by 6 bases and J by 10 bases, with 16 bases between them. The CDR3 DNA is TGTGCCAGCAGCTTGGACGGTTCAAGGTCACCCCTCCACCTT. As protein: CASSLDGSRSPLHL.

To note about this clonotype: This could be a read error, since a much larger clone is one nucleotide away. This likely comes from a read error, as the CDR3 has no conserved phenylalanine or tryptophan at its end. CDR3 residues: CASSEYYSSTDTQYL. CDR3 nucleotide sequence: TGTGCCAGCAGTGAATACTACAGCAGCACAGATACGCAGTATCTT. The chain couples TRBV6-1 to TRBJ2-3; D unresolved. Trimming left V 2 bases short and J 0 bases short, with 9 bases between. The CDR3 is 15 amino acids. Germline CDR1 is MNHNS and CDR2 is SASEGT.

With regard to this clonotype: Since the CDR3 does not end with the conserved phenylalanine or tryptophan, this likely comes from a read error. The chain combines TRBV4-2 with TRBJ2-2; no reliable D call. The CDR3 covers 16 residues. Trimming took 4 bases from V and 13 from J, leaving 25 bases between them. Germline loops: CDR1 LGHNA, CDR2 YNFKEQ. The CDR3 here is CASSRQVRANTVGLFH. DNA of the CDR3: TGTGCCAGCAGCCGCCAGGTCCGCGCGAACACCGTGGGGCTGTTTCAT.

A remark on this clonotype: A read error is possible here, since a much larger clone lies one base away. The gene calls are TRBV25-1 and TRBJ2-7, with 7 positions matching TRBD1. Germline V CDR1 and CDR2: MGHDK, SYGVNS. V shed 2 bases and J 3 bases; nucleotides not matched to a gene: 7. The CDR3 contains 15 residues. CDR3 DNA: TGTGCCAGCAGTGAAAGAAACAGGGGAGTCTACGAGCAGTACTTC. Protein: CASSERNRGVYEQYF.

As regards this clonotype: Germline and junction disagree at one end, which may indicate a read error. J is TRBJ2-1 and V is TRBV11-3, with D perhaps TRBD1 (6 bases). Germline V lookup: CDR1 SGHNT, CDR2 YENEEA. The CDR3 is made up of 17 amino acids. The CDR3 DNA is TGTGCTAGCAGCTCCCTGGGGGCGCGGACCATGGGCAATGAGCAATTCTTC. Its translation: CASSSLGARTMGNEQFF. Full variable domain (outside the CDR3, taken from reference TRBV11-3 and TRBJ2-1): EAGVVQSPRYKIIEKKQPVAFWCNPISGHNTLYWYLQNLGQGPELLIRYENEEAVDDSQLPKDRFSAERLKGVDSTLKIQPAELGDSAVYLCASSSLGARTMGNEQFFGPGTRLTVL.

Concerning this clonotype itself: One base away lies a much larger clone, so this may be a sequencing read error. As DNA, the CDR3 is TGTGCCAGCAACGGAAAGGACATATTGGGCACAGATACGCAGTATTTT. This sequence encodes CASNGKDILGTDTQYF. This chain links TRBV7-9 with TRBJ2-3; a possible D gene is TRBD1 (5 bases). V lost 7 bases and J 1 base, leaving 18 bases between the germline ends. This CDR3 contains 16 residues. Germline CDR1 is SEHNR and CDR2 is FQNEAQ (reference sequence).

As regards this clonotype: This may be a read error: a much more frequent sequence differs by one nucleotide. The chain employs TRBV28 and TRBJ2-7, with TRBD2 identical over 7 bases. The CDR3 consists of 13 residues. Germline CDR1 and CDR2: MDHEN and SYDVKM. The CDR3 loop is CASRGTKTYKQYF. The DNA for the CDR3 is TGTGCCAGTCGGGGGACTAAGACCTACAAGCAGTACTTC. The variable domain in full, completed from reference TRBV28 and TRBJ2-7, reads DVKVTQSSRYLVKRTGEKVFLECVQDMDHENMFWYRQDPGLGLRLIYFSYDVKMKEKGDIPEGYSVSREKKERFSLILESASTNQTSMYLCASRGTKTYKQYFGPGTRLTVT.

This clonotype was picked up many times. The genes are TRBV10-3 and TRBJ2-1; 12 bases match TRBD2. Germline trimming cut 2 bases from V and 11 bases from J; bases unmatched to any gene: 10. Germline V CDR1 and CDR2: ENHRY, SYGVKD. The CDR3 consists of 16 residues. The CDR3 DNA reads TGTGCCATCAGTGAGCCAGGGACTGGGACTAGCGGGCAGCAGTTCTTC. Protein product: CAISEPGTGTSGQQFF.

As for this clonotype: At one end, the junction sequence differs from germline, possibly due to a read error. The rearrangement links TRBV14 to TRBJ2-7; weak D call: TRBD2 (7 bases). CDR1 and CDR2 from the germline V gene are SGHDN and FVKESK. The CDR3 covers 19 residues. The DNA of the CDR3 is TGTGCCAGCAGCCAAGTTTCGTCGGGGGGCCGGGTCAGAGCCTACGATCAGTACTTC. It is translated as CASSQVSSGGRVRAYDQYF.

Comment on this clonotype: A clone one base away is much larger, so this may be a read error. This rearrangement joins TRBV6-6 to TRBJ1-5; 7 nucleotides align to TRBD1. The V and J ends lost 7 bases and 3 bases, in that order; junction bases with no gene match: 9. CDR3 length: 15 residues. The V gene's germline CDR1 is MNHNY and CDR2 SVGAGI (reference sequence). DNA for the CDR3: TGTGCCAGCAATTCCGGGACAGTAAACAATCAGCCCCAGCATTTT. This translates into CASNSGTVNNQPQHF.

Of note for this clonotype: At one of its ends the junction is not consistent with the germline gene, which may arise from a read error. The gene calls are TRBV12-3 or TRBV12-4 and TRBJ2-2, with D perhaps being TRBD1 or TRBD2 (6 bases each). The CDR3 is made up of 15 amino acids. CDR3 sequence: CVSSDRKGGTGELFF. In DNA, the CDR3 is TGTGTCAGCAGTGATCGGAAGGGGGGCACCGGGGAGCTGTTTTTT.

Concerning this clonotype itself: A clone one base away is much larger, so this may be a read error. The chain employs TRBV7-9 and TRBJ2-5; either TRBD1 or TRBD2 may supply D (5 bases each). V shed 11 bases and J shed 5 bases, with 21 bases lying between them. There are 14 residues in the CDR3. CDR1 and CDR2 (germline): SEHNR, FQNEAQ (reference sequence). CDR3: CAGIPSGSGETQYF. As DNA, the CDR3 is TGTGCCGGCATCCCGTCAGGGAGCGGCGAGACCCAGTACTTC.

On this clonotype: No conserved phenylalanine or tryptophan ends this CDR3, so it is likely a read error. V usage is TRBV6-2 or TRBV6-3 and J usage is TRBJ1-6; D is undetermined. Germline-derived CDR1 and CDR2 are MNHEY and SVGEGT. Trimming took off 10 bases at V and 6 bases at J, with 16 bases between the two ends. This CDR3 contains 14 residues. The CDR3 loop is CAITPGSSNSPLHY. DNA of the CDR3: TGTGCCATCACCCCGGGCAGCAGTAATTCACCCCTCCACTAT.

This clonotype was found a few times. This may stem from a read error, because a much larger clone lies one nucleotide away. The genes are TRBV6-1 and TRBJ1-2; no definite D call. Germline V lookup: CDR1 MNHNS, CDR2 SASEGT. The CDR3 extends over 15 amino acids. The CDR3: CTSSKAWGFHYGYTF. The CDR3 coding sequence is TGTACCAGCAGTAAAGCGTGGGGATTCCACTATGGCTACACCTTC.

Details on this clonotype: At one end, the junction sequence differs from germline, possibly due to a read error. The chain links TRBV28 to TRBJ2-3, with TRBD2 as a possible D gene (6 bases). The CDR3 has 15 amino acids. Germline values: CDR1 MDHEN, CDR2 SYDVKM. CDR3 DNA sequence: TGTGCCTGCCTCGGCGGGGTAATTAGCAAAGATACGCAGTATTTT. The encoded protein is CACLGGVISKDTQYF. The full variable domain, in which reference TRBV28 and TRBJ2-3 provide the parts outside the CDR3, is DVKVTQSSRYLVKRTGEKVFLECVQDMDHENMFWYRQDPGLGLRLIYFSYDVKMKEKGDIPEGYSVSREKKERFSLILESASTNQTSMYLCACLGGVISKDTQYFGPGTRLTVL.

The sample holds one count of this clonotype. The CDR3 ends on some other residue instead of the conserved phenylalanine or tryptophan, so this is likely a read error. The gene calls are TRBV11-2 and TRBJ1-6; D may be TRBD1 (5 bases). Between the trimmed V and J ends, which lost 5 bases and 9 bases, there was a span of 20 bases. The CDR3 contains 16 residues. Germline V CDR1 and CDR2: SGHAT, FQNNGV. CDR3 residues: CASSTQQDAGFSPLHL. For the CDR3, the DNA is TGTGCCAGCAGCACCCAACAGGACGCAGGGTTTTCACCCCTCCACCTT.

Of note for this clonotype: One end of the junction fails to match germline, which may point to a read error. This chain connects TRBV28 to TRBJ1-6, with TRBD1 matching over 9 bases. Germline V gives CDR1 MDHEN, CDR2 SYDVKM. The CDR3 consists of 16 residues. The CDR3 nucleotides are TGTGTCAGCAGCCCCCCGGGACAGGGTAATAATTCACCCCTCCACTTT. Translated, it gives CVSSPPGQGNNSPLHF.

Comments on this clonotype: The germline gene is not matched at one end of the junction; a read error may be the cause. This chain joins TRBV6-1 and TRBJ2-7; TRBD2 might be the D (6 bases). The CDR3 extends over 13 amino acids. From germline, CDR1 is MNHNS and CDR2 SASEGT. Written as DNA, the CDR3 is TGTGCCAGCAGTGCAACCTGGACTACCGAGCAATACTTC. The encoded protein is CASSATWTTEQYF.

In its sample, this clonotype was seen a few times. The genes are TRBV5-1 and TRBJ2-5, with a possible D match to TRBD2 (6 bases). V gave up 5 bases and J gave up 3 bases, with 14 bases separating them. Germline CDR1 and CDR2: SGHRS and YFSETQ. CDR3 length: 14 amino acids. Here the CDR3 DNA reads TGCGCCAGCAGTGGAGGGAGTCAGAAAGAGACCCAGTACTTC. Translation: CASSGGSQKETQYF. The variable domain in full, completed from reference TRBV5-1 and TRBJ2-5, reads KAGVTQTPRYLIKTRGQQVTLSCSPISGHRSVSWYQQTPGQGLQFLFEYFSETQRNKGNFPGRFSGRQFSNSRSEMNVSTLELGDSALYLCASSGGSQKETQYFGPGTRLLVL.

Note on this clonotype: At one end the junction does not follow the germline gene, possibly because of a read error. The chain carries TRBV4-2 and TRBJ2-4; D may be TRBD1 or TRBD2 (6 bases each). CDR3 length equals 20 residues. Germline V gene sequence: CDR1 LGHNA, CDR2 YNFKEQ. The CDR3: CASNQESPSEGVGPGNIQYF. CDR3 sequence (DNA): TGTGCCAGCAACCAAGAGTCCCCTAGCGAGGGGGTAGGGCCAGGAAACATTCAGTACTTC.